The clone carrying this T cell receptor beta chain was counted ten times or more. Its matching antigen is unknown. Via MiXCR, TCRdb re-called the 5' RACE reads, giving one row per CDR3 protein. The table shows around 650,000 distinct CDR3 sequences, with roughly 7.1% occurring only once. The sample belongs to a study of identical twins. The study's findings and limits: Out-of-frame TCR alpha sharing observed in monozygotic twins exceeded model estimates. Reduced insertions were recorded for abundant cord blood beta clonotypes, with no such pattern in memory repertoires. Out-of-frame beta sequences exhibited a weaker degree of excess twin sharing.

The germline gives CDR1 LNHNV, CDR2 YYDKDF (reference sequence). V was shortened by 1 base and J by 0 bases, with 17 bases between the two germline ends. CDR3 length equals 18 residues. The same data also contributed to another study, on yellow fever vaccine responses in identical twins. From that paper: Twins showed a vaccine T cell response that reportedly seemed partly convergent, partly personalized.

The sample taken for sequencing was PBMCs. The V gene is TRBV15, the J gene TRBJ2-3; D is perhaps TRBD2 (5 bases). The source of this sequence is a woman aged 18 to 35 in good health. The CDR3 nucleotides are TGTGCCACCAGCAGAGGTCCGTCCAGCGGATCTAGCACAGATACGCAGTATTTT. It yields the protein CATSRGPSSGSSTDTQYF. The variable domain in full, completed from reference TRBV15 and TRBJ2-3, reads DAMVIQNPRYQVTQFGKPVTLSCSQTLNHNVMYWYQQKSSQAPKLLFHYYDKDFNNEADTPDNFQSRRPNTSFCFLDIRSPGLGDTAMYLCATSRGPSSGSSTDTQYFGPGTRLTVL.